This is a list of T cell receptor beta chains from one sample in a study of shared clonotypes between healthy human individuals. Clones were read by immunoSEQ multiplex PCR, and TCRdb kept only the in-frame ones, dropping some. This table has some 1 million clones, under 80% appearing once. Source material: memory CD4+ T cells sorted from blood. These receptors were taken from a man aged 18 to 30 in good health. The CDR3 runs from the conserved cysteine through the conserved F or W. D genes are given only for firm matches. Size is stated for part of the rows, as once, few or many counts, or as a class when the clone is expanded.

. | TRBJ1-2 | TRBV5-1 | . | TGCGCCAGCAGCCCCGGGGGGGGCGCGAGCTATGGCTACACCTTC | CASSPGGGASYGYTF
. | TRBJ1-6 | TRBV10-3 | . | TGTGCCATCAGTGAGACTACGAACTATAATTCACCCCTCCACTTT | CAISETTNYNSPLHF
. | TRBJ2-5 | TRBV5-4 | . | TGTGCCAGCAGCTTGGGGGGTAGCGGAGTCCAAGAGACCCAGTACTTC | CASSLGGSGVQETQYF
TRBD2 | TRBJ2-2 | TRBV7-2 | . | TGTGCCAGCAGCTTGCGGGAGCAGAACACCGGGGAGCTGTTTTTT | CASSLREQNTGELFF
. | TRBJ2-7 | TRBV5-1 | . | TGCGCCAGCACCAGAGAAGGGCAAACCTACGAGCAGTACTTC | CASTREGQTYEQYF
. | TRBJ2-2 | TRBV14 | . | TGTGCCAGCAGCCGGGCAGGGGGGACCGGCGGGGAGCTGTTTTTT | CASSRAGGTGGELFF
. | TRBJ2-7 | TRBV10-3 | . | TGTGCCATCAGTGATAGAGGGACAACAACCTACGAGCAGTACTTC | CAISDRGTTTYEQYF
. | TRBJ2-7 | TRBV30 | . | TGTGCCTGGGGCTTGGGGGCTTTTGCCGAGCAGTACTTC | CAWGLGAFAEQYF
TRBD1 | TRBJ1-2 | TRBV7-2 | many | TGTGCCAGCAGCTTAGCAGGGACAGGGACCTATGGCTACACCTTC | CASSLAGTGTYGYTF
TRBD2 | TRBJ2-1 | TRBV2 | . | TGTGCCAGCAGGACTAGCGGGAGGAATGAGCAGTTCTTC | CASRTSGRNEQFF
. | TRBJ1-5 | TRBV19 | once | TGTGCCAGTAGGTTGGACCAGGGAGGGTGGAATCAGCCCCAGCATTTT | CASRLDQGGWNQPQHF
TRBD1 | TRBJ2-7 | TRBV6-1 | . | TGTGCCAGCAGTGATAAGACAGGGAAGGGCTACGAGCAGTACTTC | CASSDKTGKGYEQYF
TRBD1 | TRBJ2-1 | TRBV29-1 | few | TGCAGGTGGGGACAGGGGGCATATGAGCAGTTCTTC | CRWGQGAYEQFF
TRBD2 | TRBJ2-3 | TRBV6-5 | few | TGTGCCAGCAGTTTGGCTAGCGGGAGAGATACGCAGTATTTT | CASSLASGRDTQYF
TRBD1 | TRBJ1-4 | TRBV16 | . | TGTGCCAGCAGCCAATATCGCACGGGGACAGGTGCTGCAACTAATGAAAAACTGTTTTTT | CASSQYRTGTGAATNEKLFF
. | TRBJ1-6 | TRBV5-1 | . | TGCGCCAGCAGCTCCCCCGGGGGGGGTCATTCACCCCTCCACTTT | CASSSPGGGHSPLHF